The 16 T cell receptor beta chains listed next were all sequenced from one sample in a study of T cell responses to AZD1222 COVID-19 vaccine. Assay: immunoSEQ multiplex PCR; the TCRdb copy retains only in-frame clones and omits some. The sample consists of approximately 85,000 clones, roughly 90% of them appearing once. The sequencing here drew on peripheral blood, taken on day 0 of AZD1222 vaccination. The receptor set was obtained from an adult in good health.

This chain uses TRBV19 with TRBJ1-5, with 7 nucleotides matching TRBD1. The length of the CDR3 is 15 residues. The germline V gene encodes CDR1 LNHDA and CDR2 SQIVND (reference sequence). V was pared by 7 bases and J by 0 bases, with 6 bases of the junction left unmatched. The DNA of the CDR3 is TGTGCCAGTACCCAGGGGGGAGGTAGCAATCAGCCCCAGCATTTT. Translation gives CASTQGGGSNQPQHF.

The CDR3 region has the DNA TGCGCCAGCAGCGCACTTCTAGGAATAGATACGCAGTATTTT. Its protein product is CASSALLGIDTQYF. The chain recombines TRBV10-1 with TRBJ2-3; no clear D. CDR3 length: 14 residues. Per germline, CDR1 WNHNN and CDR2 SYGVQD (reference sequence). V shed 6 bases and J shed 5 bases, with 15 bases lying between them.

This sequence joins TRBV28 and TRBJ1-1; no clear D. Germline V gene lookup returns CDR1 MDHEN and CDR2 SYDVKM. V gave up 4 bases and J gave up 0 bases, with 15 bases separating them. The CDR3 consists of 16 residues. Here the CDR3 reads CASSSDMYRLNTEAFF. The CDR3 DNA reads TGTGCCAGCAGTTCCGACATGTATCGCTTGAACACTGAAGCTTTCTTT.

The chain joins TRBV19 to TRBJ1-1; 7 positions match TRBD1. Germline values: CDR1 LNHDA, CDR2 SQIVND (reference sequence). J lost 1 base, V lost 5 bases, and 7 bases had no gene match. The CDR3 runs 15 residues. For the CDR3, the DNA is TGTGCCAGTAGTTCCCCAGGGGGTGCGAACACTGAAGCTTTCTTT. Its protein is CASSSPGGANTEAFF. The full variable domain, with the rest looked up from reference TRBV19 and TRBJ1-1, is DGGITQSPKYLFRKEGQNVTLSCEQNLNHDAMYWYRQDPGQGLRLIYYSQIVNDFQKGDIAEGYSVSREKKESFPLTVTSAQKNPTAFYLCASSSPGGANTEAFFGQGTRLTVV.

This chain links TRBV28 with TRBJ1-6; 7 bases line up with TRBD1. The CDR3 is made up of 15 amino acids. The germline V gene encodes CDR1 MDHEN and CDR2 SYDVKM. The V and J ends lost 5 bases and 10 bases, in that order; junction bases with no gene match: 11. In nucleotides, the CDR3 is TGTGCCAGCAGTGTTCGACAGGGAACCAGATCACCCCTCCACTTT. Translating it yields CASSVRQGTRSPLHF.

This clone showed up just once. The J gene is TRBJ1-3, the V gene TRBV5-8; a possible D gene is TRBD1 (5 bases). This CDR3 has 16 amino acids. Trimming removed 5 bases from V and 4 bases from J, with 19 bases in between. Per germline, CDR1 SGHTS and CDR2 YDEGEE. The CDR3 nucleotides read TGTGCCAGCAGACCTCGGGGCGCCGGACGGGGAAACACCATATATTTT. Amino acids: CASRPRGAGRGNTIYF.

The chain joins TRBV27 to TRBJ2-1, with D possibly matching TRBD2 (5 bases). Germline V gene lookup returns CDR1 MNHEY and CDR2 SMNVEV (reference sequence). The V end lost 2 bases, the J end lost 1 base, and 6 bases lay between the germline ends. This CDR3 contains 14 residues. CDR3 sequence reads: CASSLSGSYNEQFF. The CDR3 nucleotides are TGTGCCAGCAGTTTAAGCGGATCCTACAATGAGCAGTTCTTC.

The chain joins TRBV9 to TRBJ1-6; 7 bases agree with TRBD1. Germline V CDR1 and CDR2: SGDLS, YYNGEE. The J segment lost 5 bases and the V segment lost 0 bases, leaving 8 bases of the junction unmatched. The CDR3 contains 17 residues. CDR3 nucleotide sequence: TGTGCCAGCAGCGTAGGTGGGGCAGGGGGTGATAATTCACCCCTCCACTTT. Its protein is CASSVGGAGGDNSPLHF.

The V call is TRBV10-3, the J call TRBJ2-7; D could derive from TRBD1 or TRBD2 (5 bases each). This CDR3 is built from 14 residues. With 10 bases removed from V and 0 bases from J, the gap between germline ends came to 16 bases. Per the germline V gene, CDR1 is ENHRY and CDR2 is SYGVKD. The CDR3 region has the DNA TGTGCCACCTGCCGGGACGGCAGCTCCTACGAGCAGTACTTC. Protein: CATCRDGSSYEQYF.

The chain couples TRBV9 to TRBJ1-2, with TRBD1 as a possible D gene (6 bases). Germline CDR1 and CDR2: SGDLS and YYNGEE. With 0 bases removed from V and 7 bases from J, the gap between germline ends came to 10 bases. The CDR3 totals 13 residues. CDR3 sequence (DNA): TGTGCCAGCAGCGTAGATGGAGGGGGTGGCTACACCTTC. It encodes CASSVDGGGGYTF.

This chain uses TRBV24-1 with TRBJ2-3; 10 positions match TRBD1. V was pared by 6 bases and J by 0 bases, with 8 bases of the junction left unmatched. CDR1 is KGHDR and CDR2 is SFDVKD in the germline V gene. The CDR3 runs to 17 residues. The CDR3 region is CATSKGQGKGSTDTQYF. CDR3 in DNA: TGTGCCACCAGTAAGGGACAGGGGAAAGGTAGCACAGATACGCAGTATTTT.

This chain uses TRBV10-3 with TRBJ1-3, with a tentative D call TRBD1 (5 bases). From germline, CDR1 is ENHRY and CDR2 SYGVKD. Deletions cut 0 bases from V and 7 bases from J, with 7 bases between. This CDR3 has 13 residues. The CDR3 DNA reads TGTGCCATCAGTGAGTCAGGGGACAACACCATATATTTT. Protein product: CAISESGDNTIYF.

The chain uses TRBV5-8 and TRBJ1-2, with 7 bases lining up with TRBD1. The CDR3 has 15 residues. V lost 4 bases, J lost 3 bases, and 9 bases stayed unmatched. Per germline, CDR1 SGHTS and CDR2 YDEGEE. DNA for the CDR3: TGTGCCAGCAGCGGTGGGACAGCCGGAGACTATGGCTACACCTTC. It is translated as CASSGGTAGDYGYTF. The full variable domain, completed using reference TRBV5-8 and TRBJ1-2, is EAGVTQSPTHLIKTRGQQATLRCSPISGHTSVYWYQQALGLGLQFLLWYDEGEERNRGNFPPRFSGRQFPNYSSELNVNALELEDSALYLCASSGGTAGDYGYTFGSGTRLTVV.

In nucleotides, the CDR3 is TGCGCCAGCAGCCAAGACCAGGGGGTTGGTTATGGCTACACCTTC. It translates to CASSQDQGVGYGYTF. The gene calls are TRBV4-1 and TRBJ1-2; TRBD1 aligns across 7 bases. The CDR3 has 15 residues. Germline CDR1 reads MGHRA; CDR2 reads YSYEKL. V lost 0 bases and J lost 5; bases outside the gene matches: 6.

This clone was detected only a few times. This rearrangement joins TRBV27 to TRBJ1-4; the D is unclear. This CDR3 contains 13 residues. Trimming stripped 2 bases from V and 8 bases from J, with 9 bases between. CDR1 MNHEY and CDR2 SMNVEV come from the germline V gene (reference sequence). For the CDR3, the DNA is TGTGCCAGCAGTTTAGCCAGGAACGAAAAACTGTTTTTT. Its protein is CASSLARNEKLFF.

The chain joins TRBV30 to TRBJ1-4; tentatively, D is TRBD1 (5 bases). Germline V gives CDR1 GTSNPN, CDR2 SVGIG (reference sequence). The CDR3 length is 14 residues. Deletions cut 8 bases from V and 7 bases from J, with 20 bases between. DNA for the CDR3: TGTGCCACAGGAGGGCCCGGGACCGGTGAAAAACTGTTTTTT. This gives the protein CATGGPGTGEKLFF.